This T cell receptor beta chain appears in the sequencing data of a study of T cell responses to AZD1222 COVID-19 vaccine. Study results and caveats: Donors were largely white British and mainly female; clonal diversity was possibly underestimated. Epitopes outside B.1.351 and B.1.1.7 mutated regions reportedly drew nearly half of spike TCRs.

With V trimmed by 7 bases and J by 0 bases, 11 bases remained unmatched. This CDR3 region has 18 residues. Germline V gene data show CDR1 as MNHEY and CDR2 as SMNVEV (reference sequence). The data were produced by immunoSEQ multiplex PCR, yet TCRdb's version contains in-frame clones alone and is incomplete. This table has 120,000 or so clones, roughly 87% appearing once. With respect to this clone: Its specificity is unknown.

The sequenced sample was peripheral blood, obtained on day 0 of AZD1222 vaccination. The V and J genes are TRBV27 and TRBJ2-3; 12 bases match TRBD2. The sequence was collected from an adult in good health. The CDR3 loop reads CASTVGGTSGLSTDTQYF. The CDR3 DNA sequence: TGTGCCAGCACAGTAGGGGGGACTAGCGGGCTTAGCACAGATACGCAGTATTTT.